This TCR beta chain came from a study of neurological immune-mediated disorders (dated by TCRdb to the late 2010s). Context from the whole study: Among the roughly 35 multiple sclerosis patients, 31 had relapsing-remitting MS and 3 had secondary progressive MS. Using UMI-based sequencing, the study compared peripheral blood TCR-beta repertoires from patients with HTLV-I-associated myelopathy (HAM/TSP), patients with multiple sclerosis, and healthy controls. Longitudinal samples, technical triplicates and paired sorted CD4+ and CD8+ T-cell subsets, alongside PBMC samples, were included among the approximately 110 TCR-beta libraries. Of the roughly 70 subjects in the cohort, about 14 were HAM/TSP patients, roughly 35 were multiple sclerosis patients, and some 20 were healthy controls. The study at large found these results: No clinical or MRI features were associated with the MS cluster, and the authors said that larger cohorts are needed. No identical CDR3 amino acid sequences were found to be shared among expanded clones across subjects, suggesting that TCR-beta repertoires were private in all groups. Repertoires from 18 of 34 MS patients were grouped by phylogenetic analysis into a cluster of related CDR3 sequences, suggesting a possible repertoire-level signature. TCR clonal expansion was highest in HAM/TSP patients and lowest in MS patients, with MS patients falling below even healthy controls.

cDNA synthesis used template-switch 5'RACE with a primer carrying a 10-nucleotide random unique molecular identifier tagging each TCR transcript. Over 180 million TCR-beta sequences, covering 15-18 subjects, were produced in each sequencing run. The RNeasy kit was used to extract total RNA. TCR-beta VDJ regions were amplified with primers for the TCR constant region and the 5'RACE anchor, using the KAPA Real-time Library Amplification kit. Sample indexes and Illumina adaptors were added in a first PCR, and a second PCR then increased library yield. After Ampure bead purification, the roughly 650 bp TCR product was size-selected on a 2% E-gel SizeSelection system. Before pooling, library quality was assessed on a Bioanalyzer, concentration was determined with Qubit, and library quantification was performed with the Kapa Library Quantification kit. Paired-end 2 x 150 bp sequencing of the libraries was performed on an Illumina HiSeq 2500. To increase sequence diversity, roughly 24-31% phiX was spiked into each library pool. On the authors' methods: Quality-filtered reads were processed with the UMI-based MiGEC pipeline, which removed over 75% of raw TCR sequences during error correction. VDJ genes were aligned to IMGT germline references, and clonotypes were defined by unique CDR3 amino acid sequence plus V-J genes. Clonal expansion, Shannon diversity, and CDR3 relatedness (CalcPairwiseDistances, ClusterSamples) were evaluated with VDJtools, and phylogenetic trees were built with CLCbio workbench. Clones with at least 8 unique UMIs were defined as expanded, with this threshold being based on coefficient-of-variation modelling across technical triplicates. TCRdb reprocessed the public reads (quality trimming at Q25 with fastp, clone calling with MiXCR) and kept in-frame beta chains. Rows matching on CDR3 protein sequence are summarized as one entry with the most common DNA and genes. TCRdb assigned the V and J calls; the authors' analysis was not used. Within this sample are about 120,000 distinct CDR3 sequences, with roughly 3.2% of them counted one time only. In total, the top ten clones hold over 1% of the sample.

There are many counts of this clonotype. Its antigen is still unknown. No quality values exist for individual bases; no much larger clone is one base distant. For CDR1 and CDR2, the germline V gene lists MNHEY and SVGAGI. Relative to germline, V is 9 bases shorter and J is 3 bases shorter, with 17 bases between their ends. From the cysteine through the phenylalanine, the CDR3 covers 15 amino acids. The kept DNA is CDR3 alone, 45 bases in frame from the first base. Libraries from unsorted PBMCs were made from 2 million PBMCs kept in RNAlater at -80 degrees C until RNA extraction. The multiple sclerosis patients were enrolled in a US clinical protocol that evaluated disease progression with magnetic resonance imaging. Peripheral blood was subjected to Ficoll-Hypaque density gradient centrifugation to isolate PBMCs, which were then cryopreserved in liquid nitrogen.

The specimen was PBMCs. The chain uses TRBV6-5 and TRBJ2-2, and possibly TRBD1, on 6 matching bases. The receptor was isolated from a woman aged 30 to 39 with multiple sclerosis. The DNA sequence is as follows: TGTGCCAGTCTAGGGGGTCGAGGGGACACCGGGGAGCTGTTTTTT. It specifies CASLGGRGDTGELFF.